The clone carrying this T cell receptor beta chain was seen once. The assay was immunoSEQ multiplex PCR, and TCRdb's table has in-frame clones only and misses some. The repertoire has roughly 2.2 million clones, approximately 95% of them found once; the top ten carry 0.35% to 0.45%. The entry originates in a study of shared clonotypes between healthy human individuals. Germline CDR1 reads MDHEN; CDR2 reads SYDVKM. Trimming removed 5 bases from V and 2 bases from J, with 16 bases in between. The CDR3 sequence is 15 residues long. V gene TRBV28 combines with J gene TRBJ2-7, with D perhaps TRBD2 (5 bases). The sequencing sample was made of naive CD4+ T cells from PBMCs. Subset: CD45RA+ positively selected. The TCR sequence derives from a man aged 18 to 30 in good health. Some clones in this sample may be carry-over from other donors' samples. The CDR3 loop reads CASSSLGLLTYEQYF. The CDR3 region has the DNA TGTGCCAGCAGTAGTTTAGGACTGCTTACCTACGAGCAGTACTTC.